This T cell receptor beta chain was documented in a study of control samples from healthy donors and cancer patients. Data came from immunoSEQ multiplex PCR; TCRdb stores just in-frame clones and leaves some out. The table shows 55,000 to 90,000 clones, with approximately 80% occurring only once. V shed 2 bases and J 8 bases; nucleotides not matched to a gene: 10. This CDR3 comprises 15 residues. Germline V gene sequence: CDR1 GTSNPN, CDR2 SVGIG (reference sequence). The sequence derives from a man aged 50 or older in good health. This chain connects TRBV30 to TRBJ1-2, with 11 bases that match TRBD1. The specimen sequenced was blood. The CDR3 loop is CAWSPPVGTGGGYTF. DNA for the CDR3: TGTGCCTGGAGTCCTCCTGTCGGGACAGGGGGAGGCTACACCTTC.